The next 14 T cell receptor beta chains were all read from a single sample in a study of blood T cell repertoires in COVID-19. Some clones are missing from TCRdb's copy, which holds only in-frame ones; the method was immunoSEQ multiplex PCR. Counted here are around 700,000 clones, more than 80% occurring once; the ten biggest clones make up roughly 0.25%. Input material: peripheral blood. All receptors come from a woman aged 18-29 years with acute or convalescent COVID-19.

The chain recombines TRBV15 with TRBJ2-7, with D maybe TRBD1 (6 bases). The CDR3 length is 13 residues. Looked up from germline, CDR1 is LNHNV and CDR2 is YYDKDF (reference sequence). With 2 bases removed from V and 4 bases from J, the gap between germline ends came to 9 bases. The CDR3 DNA sequence: TGTGCCACCAGCAGACAGGGGTGGTACGAGCAGTACTTC. It codes for CATSRQGWYEQYF.

The CDR3 here is CASIVRGRDYGYTF. CDR3 bases: TGTGCCAGTATAGTGAGGGGGCGCGACTATGGCTACACCTTC. V usage is TRBV19 and J usage is TRBJ1-2; 7 bases are shared with TRBD1. Looked up from germline, CDR1 is LNHDA and CDR2 is SQIVND (reference sequence). The trim removed 7 bases at V and 3 bases at J, leaving 8 bases unmatched. The CDR3 spans 14 residues.

This sequence joins TRBV4-1 and TRBJ1-3; 7 nucleotides agree with TRBD1. The ends lost 0 bases at V and 4 bases at J; junction bases unmatched: 6. Germline V lookup: CDR1 MGHRA, CDR2 YSYEKL. CDR3 size: 16 residues. CDR3 sequence: CASSQDNRGSGNTIYF. DNA of the CDR3: TGCGCCAGCAGCCAAGACAACAGGGGATCCGGAAACACCATATATTTT.

This chain uses TRBV4-1 with TRBJ1-5, with unresolved D. V was shortened by 0 bases and J by 6 bases, with 12 bases between the two germline ends. The germline V gene encodes CDR1 MGHRA and CDR2 YSYEKL. CDR3 length: 15 residues. CDR3 DNA sequence: TGCGCCAGCAGCCAAGATAGTGGCTCGGGTCAGCCCCAGCATTTT. Protein product: CASSQDSGSGQPQHF.

The chain joins TRBV9 to TRBJ2-1; 11 bases agree with TRBD1. This CDR3 spans 17 amino acids. V trimming: 0 bases; J trimming: 5 bases; junction bases outside the gene matches: 7. The V gene's germline CDR1 is SGDLS and CDR2 YYNGEE. The chain's CDR3 is CASSVDPGDRGNNEQFF. The CDR3 DNA reads TGTGCCAGCAGCGTAGACCCTGGGGACAGGGGGAACAATGAGCAGTTCTTC.

This clone has only a few counts. This chain uses TRBV15 with TRBJ1-2; perhaps TRBD1 as D (5 bases). Between the trimmed V and J ends, which lost 1 base and 6 bases, there was a span of 12 bases. Germline lookup yields CDR1 LNHNV and CDR2 YYDKDF (reference sequence). This CDR3 is built from 14 residues. In nucleotides, the CDR3 is TGTGCCACCAGCAGAGGGGGCAAGGGCGATGGCTACACCTTC. This codes for CATSRGGKGDGYTF.

The chain employs TRBV29-1 and TRBJ1-1, with D perhaps TRBD1 (5 bases). This CDR3 has 13 residues. Germline V gene data show CDR1 as SQVTM and CDR2 as ANQGSEA. With 5 bases removed from V and 8 bases from J, the gap between germline ends came to 18 bases. CDR3: CSVNQGVVAEAFF. The CDR3 nucleotides are TGCAGCGTTAACCAAGGGGTAGTAGCAGAAGCTTTCTTT.

The V call is TRBV7-2, the J call TRBJ2-7; tentatively, D is TRBD2 (6 bases). CDR1 SGHTA and CDR2 FQGNSA come from the germline V gene. CDR3 length: 15 residues. Trimming pared 1 base from V and 4 bases from J, leaving 14 bases between. CDR3 coding DNA: TGTGCCAGCAGCTTAGTGGGACGGGGAGGATACGAGCAGTACTTC. As protein: CASSLVGRGGYEQYF.

CDR3 sequence: CAWADRSYGYTF. The CDR3 bases are TGTGCCTGGGCGGACAGGTCCTATGGCTACACCTTC. The J gene is TRBJ1-2, the V gene TRBV30, with 7 bases aligning to TRBD1. Trimming removed 5 bases from V and 4 bases from J; junction bases left unmatched: 4. This CDR3 has 12 residues. The germline V gene has CDR1 GTSNPN and CDR2 SVGIG (reference sequence).

J is TRBJ1-1 and V is TRBV11-2; D is undetermined. The length of the CDR3 is 13 residues. V was clipped by 5 bases and J by 2 bases, with 9 bases between them. CDR1 is SGHAT and CDR2 is FQNNGV in the germline V gene. CDR3 bases: TGTGCCAGCAGCCCACGGAGCAACACTGAAGCTTTCTTT. This translates into CASSPRSNTEAFF.

The gene calls are TRBV11-2 and TRBJ2-5; D is possibly TRBD2 (5 bases). There are 14 residues in the CDR3. CDR1 is SGHAT, CDR2 FQNNGV, per germline. Trimming removed 1 base at V and 5 bases at J, with 11 bases between. The CDR3 DNA follows: TGTGCCAGCAGCTTAGGAGGGTTCAGGGAGACCCAGTACTTC. Its protein product is CASSLGGFRETQYF.

The rearrangement links TRBV29-1 to TRBJ2-7; 8 nucleotides match TRBD1. Trimming removed 5 bases from V and 0 bases from J; junction bases left unmatched: 6. The CDR3 runs to 14 residues. The germline V gene encodes CDR1 SQVTM and CDR2 ANQGSEA. The DNA for the CDR3 is TGCAGCGTTCTAACCGGGACAGGCTCCTACGAGCAGTACTTC. Translated: CSVLTGTGSYEQYF.

The rearrangement joins TRBV7-2 to TRBJ2-7; perhaps TRBD2 as D (6 bases). This CDR3 spans 16 amino acids. Germline lookup yields CDR1 SGHTA and CDR2 FQGNSA. V was shortened by 0 bases and J by 2 bases, with 14 bases between the two germline ends. The CDR3 loop is CASSLAPALATYEQYF. As DNA, the CDR3 is TGTGCCAGCAGCTTAGCCCCCGCCCTAGCGACCTACGAGCAGTACTTC.

CDR3 loop: CASSLESDRAYGYTF. The CDR3 nucleotides read TGTGCCAGCAGCTTAGAAAGTGACAGGGCCTATGGCTACACCTTC. The V call is TRBV7-2, the J call TRBJ1-2; 7 bases align to TRBD1. Germline V CDR1 and CDR2: SGHTA, FQGNSA. The CDR3 has 15 residues. V was clipped by 1 base and J by 4 bases; unmatched bases: 6.